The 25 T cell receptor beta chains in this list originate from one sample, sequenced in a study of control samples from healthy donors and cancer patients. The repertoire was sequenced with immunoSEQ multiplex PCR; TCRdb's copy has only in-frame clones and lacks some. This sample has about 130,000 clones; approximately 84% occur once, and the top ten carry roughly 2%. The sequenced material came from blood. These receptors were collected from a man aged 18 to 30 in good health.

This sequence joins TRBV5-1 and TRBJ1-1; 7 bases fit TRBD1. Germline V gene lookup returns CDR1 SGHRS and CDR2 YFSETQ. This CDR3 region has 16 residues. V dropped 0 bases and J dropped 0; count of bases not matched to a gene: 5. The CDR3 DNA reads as TGCGCCAGCAGCTTGGGGGACAGCTACATGAACACTGAAGCTTTCTTT. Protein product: CASSLGDSYMNTEAFF.

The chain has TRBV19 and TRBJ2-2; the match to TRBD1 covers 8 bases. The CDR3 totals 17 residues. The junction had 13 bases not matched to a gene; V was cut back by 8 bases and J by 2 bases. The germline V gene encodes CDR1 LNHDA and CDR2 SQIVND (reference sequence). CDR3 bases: TGTGCCAGTTGGGACAGGTTGGGGCCCGTTAACACCGGGGAGCTGTTTTTT. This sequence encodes CASWDRLGPVNTGELFF.

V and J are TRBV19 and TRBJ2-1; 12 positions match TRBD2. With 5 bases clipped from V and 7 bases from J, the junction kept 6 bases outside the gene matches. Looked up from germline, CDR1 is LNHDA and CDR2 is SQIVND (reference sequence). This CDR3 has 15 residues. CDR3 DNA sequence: TGTGCCAGTAGTGAGGGACTAGCGGGCGCGAATGAGCAGTTCTTC. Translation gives CASSEGLAGANEQFF. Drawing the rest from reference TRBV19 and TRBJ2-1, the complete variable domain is DGGITQSPKYLFRKEGQNVTLSCEQNLNHDAMYWYRQDPGQGLRLIYYSQIVNDFQKGDIAEGYSVSREKKESFPLTVTSAQKNPTAFYLCASSEGLAGANEQFFGPGTRLTVL.

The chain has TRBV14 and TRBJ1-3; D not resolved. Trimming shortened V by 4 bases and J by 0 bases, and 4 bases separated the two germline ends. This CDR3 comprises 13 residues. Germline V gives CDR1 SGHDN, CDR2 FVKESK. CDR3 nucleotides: TGTGCCAGCAGCCTCGGCTCTGGAAACACCATATATTTT. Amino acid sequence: CASSLGSGNTIYF.

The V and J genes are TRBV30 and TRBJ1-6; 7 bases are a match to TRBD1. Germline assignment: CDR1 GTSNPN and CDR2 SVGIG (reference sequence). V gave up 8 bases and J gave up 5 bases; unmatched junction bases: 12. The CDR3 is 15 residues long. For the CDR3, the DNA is TGTGCCCTACCCGCCCCGGGACAGCATAATTCACCCCTCCACTTT. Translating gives CALPAPGQHNSPLHF. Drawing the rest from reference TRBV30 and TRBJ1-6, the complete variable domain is SQTIHQWPATLVQPVGSPLSLECTVEGTSNPNLYWYRQAAGRGLQLLFYSVGIGQISSEVPQNLSASRPQDRQFILSSKKLLLSDSGFYLCALPAPGQHNSPLHFGNGTRLTVT.

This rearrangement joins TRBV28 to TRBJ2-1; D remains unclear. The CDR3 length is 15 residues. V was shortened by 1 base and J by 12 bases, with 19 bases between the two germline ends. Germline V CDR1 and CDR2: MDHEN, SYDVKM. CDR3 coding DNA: TGTGCCAGCAGTTTATTATCAGTCATAGATCCGGGGCAGTTCTTC. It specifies CASSLLSVIDPGQFF.

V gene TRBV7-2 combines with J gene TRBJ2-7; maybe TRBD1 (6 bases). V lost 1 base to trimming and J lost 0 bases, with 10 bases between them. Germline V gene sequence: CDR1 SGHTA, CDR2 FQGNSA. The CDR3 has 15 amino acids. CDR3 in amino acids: CASSLVQGSSYEQYF. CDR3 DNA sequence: TGTGCCAGCAGCTTAGTGCAGGGGAGCTCCTACGAGCAGTACTTC.

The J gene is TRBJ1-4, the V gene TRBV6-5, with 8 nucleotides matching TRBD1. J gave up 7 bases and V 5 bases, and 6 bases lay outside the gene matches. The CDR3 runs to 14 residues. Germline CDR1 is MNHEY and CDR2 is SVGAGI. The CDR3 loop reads CASSLPGGGEKLFF. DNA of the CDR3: TGTGCCAGCAGTCTCCCAGGGGGCGGTGAAAAACTGTTTTTT.

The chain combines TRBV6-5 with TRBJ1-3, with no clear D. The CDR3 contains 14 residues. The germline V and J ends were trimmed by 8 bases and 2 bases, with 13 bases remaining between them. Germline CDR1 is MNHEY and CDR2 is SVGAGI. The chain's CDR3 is CASADAWTGNTIYF. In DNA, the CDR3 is TGTGCCAGCGCGGACGCCTGGACTGGAAACACCATATATTTT.

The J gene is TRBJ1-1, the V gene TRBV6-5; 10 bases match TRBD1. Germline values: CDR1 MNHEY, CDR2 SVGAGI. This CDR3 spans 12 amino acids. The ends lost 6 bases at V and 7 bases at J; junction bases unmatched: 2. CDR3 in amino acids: CASRGQGREAFF. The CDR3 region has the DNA TGTGCCAGCAGGGGACAGGGGCGTGAAGCTTTCTTT.

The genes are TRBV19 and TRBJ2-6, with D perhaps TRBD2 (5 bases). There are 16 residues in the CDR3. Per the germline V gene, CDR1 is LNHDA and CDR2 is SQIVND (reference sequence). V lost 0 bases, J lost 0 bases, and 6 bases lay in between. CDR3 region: CASSIEGSSGANVLTF. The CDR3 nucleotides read TGTGCCAGTAGTATAGAAGGGAGCTCTGGGGCCAACGTCCTGACTTTC.

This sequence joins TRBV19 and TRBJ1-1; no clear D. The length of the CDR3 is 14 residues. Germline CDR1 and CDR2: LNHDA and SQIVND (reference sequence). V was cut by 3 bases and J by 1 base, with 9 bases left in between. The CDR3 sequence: CASSIRGENTEAFF. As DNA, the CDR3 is TGTGCCAGTAGTATCCGTGGGGAGAACACTGAAGCTTTCTTT.

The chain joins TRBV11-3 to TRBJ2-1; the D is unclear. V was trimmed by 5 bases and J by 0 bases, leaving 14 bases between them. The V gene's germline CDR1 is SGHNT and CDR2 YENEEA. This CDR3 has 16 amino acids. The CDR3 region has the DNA TGTGCCAGCAGCCCTCAAGAGAGGAGCTCCTACAATGAGCAGTTCTTC. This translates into CASSPQERSSYNEQFF. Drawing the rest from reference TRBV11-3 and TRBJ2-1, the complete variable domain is EAGVVQSPRYKIIEKKQPVAFWCNPISGHNTLYWYLQNLGQGPELLIRYENEEAVDDSQLPKDRFSAERLKGVDSTLKIQPAELGDSAVYLCASSPQERSSYNEQFFGPGTRLTVL.

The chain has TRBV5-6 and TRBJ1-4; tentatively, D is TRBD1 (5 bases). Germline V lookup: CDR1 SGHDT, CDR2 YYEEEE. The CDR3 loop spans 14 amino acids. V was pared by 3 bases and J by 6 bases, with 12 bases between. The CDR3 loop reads CASSSAGSYEKLFF. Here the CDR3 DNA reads TGTGCCAGCAGCTCGGCAGGGAGCTATGAAAAACTGTTTTTT.

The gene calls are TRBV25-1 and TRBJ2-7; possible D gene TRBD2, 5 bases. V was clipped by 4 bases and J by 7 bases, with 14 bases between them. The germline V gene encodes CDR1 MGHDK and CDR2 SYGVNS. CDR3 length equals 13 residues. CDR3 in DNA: TGTGCCAGCAGTGCCCCGGGGTTTGGTGAGCAGTACTTC. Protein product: CASSAPGFGEQYF.

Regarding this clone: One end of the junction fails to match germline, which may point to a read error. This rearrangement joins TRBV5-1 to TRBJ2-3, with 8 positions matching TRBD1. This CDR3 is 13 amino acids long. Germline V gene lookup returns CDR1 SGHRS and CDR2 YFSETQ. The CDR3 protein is CASSLDRADTQYF. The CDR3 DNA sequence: TGCGCCAGCAGTTTGGACAGGGCAGATACGCAGTATTTT.

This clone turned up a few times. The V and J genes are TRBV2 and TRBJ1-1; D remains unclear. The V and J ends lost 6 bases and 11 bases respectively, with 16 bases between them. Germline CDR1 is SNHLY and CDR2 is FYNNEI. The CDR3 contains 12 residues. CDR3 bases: TGTGCCAGCAGCCAACTGGAGGGAACGGCTTTCTTT. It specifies CASSQLEGTAFF.

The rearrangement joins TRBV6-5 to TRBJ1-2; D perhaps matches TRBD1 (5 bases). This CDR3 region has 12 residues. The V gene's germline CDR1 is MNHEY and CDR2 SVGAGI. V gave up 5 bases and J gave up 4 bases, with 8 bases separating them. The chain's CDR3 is CASSRDPYGYTF. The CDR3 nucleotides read TGTGCCAGCAGTCGGGACCCCTATGGCTACACCTTC.

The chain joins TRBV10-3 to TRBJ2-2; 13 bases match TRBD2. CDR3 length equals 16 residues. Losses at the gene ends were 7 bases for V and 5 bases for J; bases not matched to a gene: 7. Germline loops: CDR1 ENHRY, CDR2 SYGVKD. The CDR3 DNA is TGTGCCATCACCGGACTAGCGGGAGTTGGAACCGGGGAGCTGTTTTTT. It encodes CAITGLAGVGTGELFF.

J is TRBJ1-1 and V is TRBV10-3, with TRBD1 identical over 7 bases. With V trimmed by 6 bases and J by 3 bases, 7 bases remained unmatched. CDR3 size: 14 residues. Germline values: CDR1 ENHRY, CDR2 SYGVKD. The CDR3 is CAISPGQTYTEAFF. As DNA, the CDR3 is TGTGCCATCAGCCCGGGACAGACGTACACTGAAGCTTTCTTT.

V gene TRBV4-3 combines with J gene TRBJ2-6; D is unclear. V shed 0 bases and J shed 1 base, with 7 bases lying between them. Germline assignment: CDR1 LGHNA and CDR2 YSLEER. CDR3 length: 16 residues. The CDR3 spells CASSQDITSGANVLTF. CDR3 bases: TGCGCCAGCAGCCAAGACATTACTTCTGGGGCCAACGTCCTGACTTTC.

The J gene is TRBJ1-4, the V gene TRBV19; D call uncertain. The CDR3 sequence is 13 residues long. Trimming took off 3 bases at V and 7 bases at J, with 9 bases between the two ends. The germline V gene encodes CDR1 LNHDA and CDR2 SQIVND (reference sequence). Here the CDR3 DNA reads TGTGCCAGTAGTATCCCGGGATTTGAAAAACTGTTTTTT. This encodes CASSIPGFEKLFF.

CDR3 bases: TGTGCCAGTAGTATAGCCCACTCCTACGAGCAGTACTTC. It encodes CASSIAHSYEQYF. The chain joins TRBV19 to TRBJ2-7; D is uncertain. Trimming took off 1 base at V and 0 bases at J, with 4 bases between the two ends. The CDR3 extends over 13 amino acids. CDR1 LNHDA and CDR2 SQIVND come from the germline V gene (reference sequence).

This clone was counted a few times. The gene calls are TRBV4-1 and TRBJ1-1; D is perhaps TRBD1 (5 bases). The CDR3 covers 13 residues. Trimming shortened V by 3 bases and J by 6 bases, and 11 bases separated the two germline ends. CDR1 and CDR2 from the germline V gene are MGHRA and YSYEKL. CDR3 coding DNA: TGCGCCAGCAGCCACCAACGGGGCGCTGAAGCTTTCTTT. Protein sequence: CASSHQRGAEAFF.

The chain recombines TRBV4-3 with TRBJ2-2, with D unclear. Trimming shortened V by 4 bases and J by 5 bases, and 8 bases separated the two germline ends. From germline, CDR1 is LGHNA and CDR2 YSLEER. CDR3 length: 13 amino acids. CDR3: CASSREMTGELFF. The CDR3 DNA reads TGCGCCAGCAGCCGAGAGATGACCGGGGAGCTGTTTTTT.